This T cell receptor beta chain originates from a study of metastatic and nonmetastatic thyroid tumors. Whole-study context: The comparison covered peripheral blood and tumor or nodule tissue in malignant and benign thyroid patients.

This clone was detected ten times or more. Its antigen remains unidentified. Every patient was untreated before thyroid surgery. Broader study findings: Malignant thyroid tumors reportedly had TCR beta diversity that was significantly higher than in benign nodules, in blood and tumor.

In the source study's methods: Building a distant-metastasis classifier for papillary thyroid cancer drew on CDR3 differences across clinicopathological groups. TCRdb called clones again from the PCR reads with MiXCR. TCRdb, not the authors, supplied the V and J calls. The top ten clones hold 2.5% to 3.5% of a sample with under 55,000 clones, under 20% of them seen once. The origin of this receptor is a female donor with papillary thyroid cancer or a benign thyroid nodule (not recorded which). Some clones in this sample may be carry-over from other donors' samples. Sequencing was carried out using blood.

CDR3 residues: CSASARGGGYTF. The CDR3 DNA reads TGCAGTGCTAGCGCCAGGGGCGGTGGCTACACCTTC. V usage is TRBV20-1 and J usage is TRBJ1-2; D perhaps matches TRBD1 (6 bases). CDR1 and CDR2 (germline): DFQATT, SNEGSKA (reference sequence). V dropped 3 bases and J dropped 7 bases, with 12 bases sitting between them. The CDR3 sequence is 12 residues long.